These T cell receptor beta chains were read from a single sample in a study of vaccination and CD4 T cells after COVID-19. Each CDR3 protein gets one entry after TCRdb re-called the PCR reads with MiXCR. The sample consists of about 10,000 distinct CDR3 sequences, roughly 44% of them appearing once. The antigens these receptors bind are not known. The sequenced sample was CD4+ T cells from blood, cultured in vitro. Receptors originate from a human donor who had recovered from COVID-19. Both conserved end residues are part of each CDR3. A D gene is named only where the DNA matches it firmly. A clone size is listed for some rows: how often the clone was seen (once, few, many), or a class if it is expanded.

clone_size	j_call	d_call	v_call	cdr3_nt	cdr3_aa
.	TRBJ1-1	.	TRBV2	TGTGCCAGCATTCCTGGGGGCCTGAACACTGAAGCTTTCTTT	CASIPGGLNTEAFF
.	TRBJ1-2	.	TRBV6-2/TRBV6-3	TGTGCCAGCAATAGTTACTATGGCTACACCTTC	CASNSYYGYTF
.	TRBJ1-1	TRBD1	TRBV2	TGTGCCAGTACCCAATTACAGGGGGAAGCTTTCTTT	CASTQLQGEAFF
few	TRBJ1-5	.	TRBV20-1	TGCAGTGCTAGACCCTTCGACAATCAGCCCCAGCATTTT	CSARPFDNQPQHF
few	TRBJ1-5	TRBD1	TRBV7-2	TGTGCCAGCAGGTCAGGGACAGGGGGTAATCAGCCCCAGCATTTT	CASRSGTGGNQPQHF
.	TRBJ1-1	.	TRBV18	TGTGCCAGCTCACCCTTTAGCTATCTCGAGGACACTGAAGCTTTCTTT	CASSPFSYLEDTEAFF
few	TRBJ2-2	TRBD2	TRBV10-3	TGTGCCATCAGTGGGGGACTAGCGGGGGCCGCGAACACCGGGGAGCTGTTTTTT	CAISGGLAGAANTGELFF
.	TRBJ2-6	.	TRBV20-1	TGCAGTGCTAGAGACAGAACTGGGGCCAACGTCCTGACTTTC	CSARDRTGANVLTF
.	TRBJ1-1	TRBD1	TRBV10-2	TGCGCCAGCAGCTTATCGACAGGGTTCACCAGTAGAAACACTGAAGCTTTCTTT	CASSLSTGFTSRNTEAFF
few	TRBJ2-7	.	TRBV11-2	TGTGCCACCAAACTACCTGACACCTACGAGCAGTACTTC	CATKLPDTYEQYF
.	TRBJ2-5	.	TRBV7-8	TGTGCCAGCAGTTTAGGACGGGTACAAGAGACCCAGTACTTC	CASSLGRVQETQYF
.	TRBJ1-2	TRBD1	TRBV11-3	TGTGCCAGCAGCCTCGGGATCGGGACAGCCTATGGCTACACCTTC	CASSLGIGTAYGYTF
few	TRBJ1-2	.	TRBV6-2/TRBV6-3	TGTGCCAGCAGTAGGGGACGGGGCTACACCTTC	CASSRGRGYTF
few	TRBJ1-2	TRBD1	TRBV6-5	TGTGCCAGCAGTTACCGTAGGACAGGGGAGTATGGCTACACCTTC	CASSYRRTGEYGYTF
.	TRBJ1-1	.	TRBV5-4	TGTGCCAGCAGCTCCCGCTCGGGGGGGATTACTGAAGCTTTCTTT	CASSSRSGGITEAFF
.	TRBJ1-2	.	TRBV29-1	TGCAGCGTTGATTCTAGGACCAAGGCCGGAGGTGGCTACACCTTC	CSVDSRTKAGGGYTF
few	TRBJ1-6	.	TRBV12-3/TRBV12-4	TGTGCCAGCACAAAACGACACGTCGCACCCCTCCACTTT	CASTKRHVAPLHF
few	TRBJ2-2	TRBD2	TRBV6-1	TGTGCCAGCAGACTAGCGGGGGGGCAGGTCACCGGGGAGCTGTTTTTT	CASRLAGGQVTGELFF
once	TRBJ2-3	.	TRBV9	TGTGCCAGCAGCGTAGCCTACCCCACAGATACGCAGTATTTT	CASSVAYPTDTQYF
once	TRBJ1-4	.	TRBV6-5	TGTGCCAGCAGTTACGGAGGGCATCCTGGAGAAAAACTGTTTTTT	CASSYGGHPGEKLFF
few	TRBJ2-3	TRBD2	TRBV6-2/TRBV6-3	TGTGCCAGCAGCCGGTCGGGTTTTCTAGCGGGTGGCCAGTATTTT	CASSRSGFLAGGQYF
few	TRBJ2-3	TRBD2	TRBV24-1	TGTGCCACCAGTGATCCAGGGGCTAGCGGGGGAACAGATACGCAGTATTTT	CATSDPGASGGTDTQYF
few	TRBJ1-1	.	TRBV20-1	TGCAGTGCTAGAGAGGGACAGAACACTGAAGCTTTCTTT	CSAREGQNTEAFF
.	TRBJ2-5	.	TRBV21-1	TGTGCCAGCAGCAAAGGGGAAGGGACCCTGCGTCAAGAGACCCAGTACTTC	CASSKGEGTLRQETQYF
.	TRBJ2-2	.	TRBV7-9	TGTGCCAGCAGCTTGGCCGCGGGGGCCTTGGGAACCGGGGAGCTGTTTTTT	CASSLAAGALGTGELFF
few	TRBJ1-2	.	TRBV19	TGTGCCAGTAGTATAAGTCGGATCTATGGCTACACCTTC	CASSISRIYGYTF
.	TRBJ1-2	.	TRBV12-3/TRBV12-4	TGTGCCAGCAGTCTAGGTCCGAAGCCTGGCTACACCTTC	CASSLGPKPGYTF
.	TRBJ2-5	TRBD2	TRBV6-1	TGTGCCAGCAGTGATCCCCAGCGGGGGGAAAACCAAGAGACCCAGTACTTC	CASSDPQRGENQETQYF
.	TRBJ1-2	TRBD1	TRBV5-1	TGCGCCAGCAGCTCGGGACAGGAACACTCTAACTATGGCTACACCTTC	CASSSGQEHSNYGYTF
.	TRBJ1-6	.	TRBV6-1	TGTGCCAGCAGTGAAGGGTCGACTTCACCCCTCCACTTT	CASSEGSTSPLHF
.	TRBJ1-2	TRBD1	TRBV20-1	TGCAGTGCTAGAGATGGGGGACAGGGGGCGCGAGGCTACACCTTC	CSARDGGQGARGYTF
few	TRBJ1-1	.	TRBV20-1	TGCAGTGCTAGATCGTTTAGGAACACTGAAGCTTTCTTT	CSARSFRNTEAFF
.	TRBJ1-5	.	TRBV19	TGTGCCAGTAGTGAAGGGCATCCTCAGCCCCAGCATTTT	CASSEGHPQPQHF
.	TRBJ2-3	TRBD2	TRBV20-1	TGCAGTGCTAGCACTAGCGGGGTGACAGATACGCAGTATTTT	CSASTSGVTDTQYF
few	TRBJ1-2	.	TRBV10-3	TGTGCCATCAGTGAGTCCCTCTATGGCTACACCTTC	CAISESLYGYTF
.	TRBJ1-2	.	TRBV24-1	TGTGCCACCAGTGATTTTCAGGGATATGGCTACACCTTC	CATSDFQGYGYTF
few	TRBJ1-2	.	TRBV6-2/TRBV6-3	TGTGCCAGCAGTACGCCAGTCAACTATGGCTACACCTTC	CASSTPVNYGYTF
.	TRBJ1-2	TRBD1	TRBV29-1	TGCAGCGTTGGTCCCGGGACAGGGGGTTATGGCTACACCTTC	CSVGPGTGGYGYTF
.	TRBJ2-7	.	TRBV20-1	TGCAGTGCCCCGCGGGGGCTCAGCTCCTACGAGCAGTACTTC	CSAPRGLSSYEQYF
.	TRBJ2-7	TRBD1	TRBV5-5	TGTGCCAGCAGTCCCCAGGGGGCGGGGCCAACCTACGAGCAGTACTTC	CASSPQGAGPTYEQYF
few	TRBJ2-5	TRBD2	TRBV12-3/TRBV12-4	TGTGCCAGCAGCCGACTAGCGGGGGGGCCTGAGACCCAGTACTTC	CASSRLAGGPETQYF
few	TRBJ2-1	TRBD2	TRBV10-1	TGCGCCAGCAGTGAGTCCGGGGGGTCCTACAATGAGCAGTTCTTC	CASSESGGSYNEQFF
.	TRBJ1-1	.	TRBV11-3	TGTGCCAGCAGCTTGTCTGTTTGGGGCAGGGGTACTGAAGCTTTCTTT	CASSLSVWGRGTEAFF
.	TRBJ2-4	.	TRBV6-7	TGTGCCAGCACCGACTCTCAGACAGGACTTGGCCAGATCGCCCCAACGGACAAAAACATTCAGTACTTC	CASTDSQTGLGQIAPTDKNIQYF
.	TRBJ2-2	.	TRBV11-3	TGTGCCAGCAGCTTAGGGTATCCCTACCCTGGGAACACCGGGGAGCTGTTTTTT	CASSLGYPYPGNTGELFF
few	TRBJ1-1	.	TRBV7-9	TGTGCCAGCAGCTTATTTAGGGGGGGGTCCGGGAAGACCCGGGACACTGAAGCTTTCTTT	CASSLFRGGSGKTRDTEAFF
few	TRBJ2-3	TRBD1	TRBV5-1	TGCGCCAGCAGCTTGGGGGGACAGGGGGGAGATACGCAGTATTTT	CASSLGGQGGDTQYF
medium-sized	TRBJ1-4	.	TRBV25-1	TGTGCCAGCAGCTACAGGGTTGGTGAAAAACTGTTTTTT	CASSYRVGEKLFF
.	TRBJ1-6	.	TRBV6-1	TGTGCCAGCTTGAAGCTCAGAACTAATAATTCACCCCTCCACTTT	CASLKLRTNNSPLHF
.	TRBJ2-1	TRBD1	TRBV10-2	TGCGCCAGCAGTGAGCCGAAAGGACAGGGGGCCTACAATGAGCAGTTCTTC	CASSEPKGQGAYNEQFF
.	TRBJ2-2	.	TRBV11-2	TGTGCCAGCAGCTTAGTGGGTCGGGGGAGCACCGGGGAGCTGTTTTTT	CASSLVGRGSTGELFF
.	TRBJ1-1	.	TRBV7-9	TGTGCCAGCAGGCCCGGGAACACTGAAGCTTTCTTT	CASRPGNTEAFF
.	TRBJ1-5	.	TRBV5-8	TGTGCCAGCAGCCCTAGGGACGGTAGCAATCAGCCCCAGCATTTT	CASSPRDGSNQPQHF
.	TRBJ2-7	.	TRBV5-1	TGCGCCAGCAGCTTGAACCGTCGCTCCTACGAGCAGTACTTC	CASSLNRRSYEQYF